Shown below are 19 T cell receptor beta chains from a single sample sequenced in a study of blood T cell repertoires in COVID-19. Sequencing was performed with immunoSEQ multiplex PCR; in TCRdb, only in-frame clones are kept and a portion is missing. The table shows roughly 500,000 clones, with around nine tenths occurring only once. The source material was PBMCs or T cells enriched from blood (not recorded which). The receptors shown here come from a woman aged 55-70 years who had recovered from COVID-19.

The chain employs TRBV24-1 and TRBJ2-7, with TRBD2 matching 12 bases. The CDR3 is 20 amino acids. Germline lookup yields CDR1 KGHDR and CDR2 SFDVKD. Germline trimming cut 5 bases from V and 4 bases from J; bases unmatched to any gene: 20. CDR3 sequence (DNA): TGTGCCACCAGTGCTGCTCGACTAGCGGGGGCGAACCCAACAATTTACGAGCAGTACGTC. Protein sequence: CATSAARLAGANPTIYEQYV.

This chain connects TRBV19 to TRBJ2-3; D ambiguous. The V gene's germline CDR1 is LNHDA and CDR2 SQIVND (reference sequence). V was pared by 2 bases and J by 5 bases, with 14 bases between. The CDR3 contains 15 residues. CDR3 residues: CASSISRAPVDTQYF. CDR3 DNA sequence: TGTGCCAGTAGTATATCTAGAGCGCCGGTAGATACGCAGTATTTT.

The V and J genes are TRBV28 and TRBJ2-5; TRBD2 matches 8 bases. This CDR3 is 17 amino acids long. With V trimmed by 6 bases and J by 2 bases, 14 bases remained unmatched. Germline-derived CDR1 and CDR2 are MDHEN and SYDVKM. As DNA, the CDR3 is TGTGCCAGCAGCCCCGGCCGCATTTTAGCGGGGCAAGAGACCCAGTACTTC. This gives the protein CASSPGRILAGQETQYF.

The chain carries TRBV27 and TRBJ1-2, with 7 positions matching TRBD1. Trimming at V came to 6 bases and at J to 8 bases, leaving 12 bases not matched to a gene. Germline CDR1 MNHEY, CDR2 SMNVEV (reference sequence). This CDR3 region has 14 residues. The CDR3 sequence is CASRGTARDDGYTF. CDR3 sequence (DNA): TGTGCCAGCAGGGGGACAGCGCGTGATGACGGCTACACCTTC.

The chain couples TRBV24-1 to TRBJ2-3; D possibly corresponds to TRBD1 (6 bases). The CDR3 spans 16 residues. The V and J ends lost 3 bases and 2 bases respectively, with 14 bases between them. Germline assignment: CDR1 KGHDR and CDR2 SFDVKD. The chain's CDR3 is CATSDVRQALTDTQYF. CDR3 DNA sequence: TGTGCCACCAGTGATGTAAGACAGGCCCTCACAGATACGCAGTATTTT.

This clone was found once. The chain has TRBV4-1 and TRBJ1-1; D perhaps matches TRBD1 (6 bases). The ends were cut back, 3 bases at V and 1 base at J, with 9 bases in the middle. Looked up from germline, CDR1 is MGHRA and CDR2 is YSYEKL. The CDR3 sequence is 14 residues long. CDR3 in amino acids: CASSQDSENTEAFF. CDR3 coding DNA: TGCGCCAGCAGCCAGGACAGTGAGAACACTGAAGCTTTCTTT.

CDR3 nucleotide sequence: TGCGCCAGCCGGGGGACGGACTCCAACTATGGCTACACCTTC. Translation: CASRGTDSNYGYTF. The chain couples TRBV4-1 to TRBJ1-2; TRBD1 is a possible D gene (5 bases). The CDR3 runs 14 residues. V was shortened by 8 bases and J by 2 bases, with 15 bases between the two germline ends. CDR1 is MGHRA, CDR2 YSYEKL, per germline.

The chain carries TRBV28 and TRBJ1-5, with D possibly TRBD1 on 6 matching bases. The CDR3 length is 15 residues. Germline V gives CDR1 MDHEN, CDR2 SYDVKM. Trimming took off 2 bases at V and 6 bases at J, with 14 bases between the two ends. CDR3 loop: CASSLRLGAGQPQHF. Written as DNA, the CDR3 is TGTGCCAGCAGTTTAAGGTTGGGGGCGGGTCAGCCCCAGCATTTT. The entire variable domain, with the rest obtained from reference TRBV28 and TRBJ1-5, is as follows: DVKVTQSSRYLVKRTGEKVFLECVQDMDHENMFWYRQDPGLGLRLIYFSYDVKMKEKGDIPEGYSVSREKKERFSLILESASTNQTSMYLCASSLRLGAGQPQHFGDGTRLSIL.

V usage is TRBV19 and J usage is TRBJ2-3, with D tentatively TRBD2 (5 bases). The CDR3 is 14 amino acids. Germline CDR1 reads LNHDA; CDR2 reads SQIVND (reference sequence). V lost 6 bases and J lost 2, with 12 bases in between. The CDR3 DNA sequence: TGTGCCAGTAGAGCGGCAGCCACCACAGATACGCAGTATTTT. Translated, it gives CASRAAATTDTQYF.

CDR3 nucleotide sequence: TGTGCCAGCAGCCGGACAGGGGCTGGAAACACCATATATTTT. Its protein product is CASSRTGAGNTIYF. The chain combines TRBV6-5 with TRBJ1-3; TRBD1 agrees at 9 bases. The V segment lost 6 bases and the J segment 2 bases; nucleotides outside the gene matches: 2. Germline V lookup: CDR1 MNHEY, CDR2 SVGAGI. This CDR3 contains 14 residues.

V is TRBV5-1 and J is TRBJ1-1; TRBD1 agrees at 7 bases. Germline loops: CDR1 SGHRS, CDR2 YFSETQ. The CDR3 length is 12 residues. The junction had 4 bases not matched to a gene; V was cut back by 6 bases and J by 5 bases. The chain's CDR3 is CASTGTETEAFF. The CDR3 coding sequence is TGCGCCAGCACCGGGACAGAGACTGAAGCTTTCTTT.

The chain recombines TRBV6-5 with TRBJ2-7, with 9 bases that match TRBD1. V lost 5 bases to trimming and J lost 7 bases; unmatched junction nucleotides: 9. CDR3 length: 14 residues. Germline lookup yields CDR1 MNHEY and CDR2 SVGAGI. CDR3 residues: CASSPGQGFLEQYF. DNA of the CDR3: TGTGCCAGCAGTCCGGGACAGGGATTTCTGGAGCAGTACTTC.

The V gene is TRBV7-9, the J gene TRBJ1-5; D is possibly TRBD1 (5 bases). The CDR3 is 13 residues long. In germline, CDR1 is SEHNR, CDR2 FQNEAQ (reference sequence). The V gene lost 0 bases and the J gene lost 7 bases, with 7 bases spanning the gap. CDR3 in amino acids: CASSLAGGQPQHF. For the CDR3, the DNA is TGTGCCAGCAGCTTAGCGGGGGGGCAGCCCCAGCATTTT.

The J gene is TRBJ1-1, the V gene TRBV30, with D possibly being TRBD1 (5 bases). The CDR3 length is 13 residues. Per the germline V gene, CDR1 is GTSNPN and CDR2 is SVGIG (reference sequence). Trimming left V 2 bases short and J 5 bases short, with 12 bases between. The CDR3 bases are TGTGCCTGGAGTAGAGCAGGGCGTACTGAAGCTTTCTTT. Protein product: CAWSRAGRTEAFF.

The CDR3 is CASAKYRDLTYNEQFF. CDR3 bases: TGTGCCAGCGCTAAATACCGGGATTTAACCTACAATGAGCAGTTCTTC. The chain has TRBV3-1 (or the pseudogene TRBV3-2) and TRBJ2-1; D might be TRBD2 (5 bases). Trimming pared 8 bases from V and 2 bases from J, leaving 19 bases between. This CDR3 is 16 amino acids long. CDR1 and CDR2 (germline): LGHDT, YNNKEL (reference sequence).

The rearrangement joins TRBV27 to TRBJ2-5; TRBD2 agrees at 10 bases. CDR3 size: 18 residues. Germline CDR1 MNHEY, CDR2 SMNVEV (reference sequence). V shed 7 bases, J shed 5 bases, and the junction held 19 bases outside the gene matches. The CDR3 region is CASTSRVPRSGGWETQYF. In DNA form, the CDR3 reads TGTGCCAGCACCTCCCGGGTCCCCCGTAGCGGGGGGTGGGAGACCCAGTACTTC.

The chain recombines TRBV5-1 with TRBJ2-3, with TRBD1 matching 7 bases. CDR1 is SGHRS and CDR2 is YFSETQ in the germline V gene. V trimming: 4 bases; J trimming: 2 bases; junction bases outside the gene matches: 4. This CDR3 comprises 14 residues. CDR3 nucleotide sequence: TGCGCCAGCAGCCTACAGGGGCCCACAGATACGCAGTATTTT. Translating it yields CASSLQGPTDTQYF.

The CDR3 nucleotides are TGTGCCAGTAGCGAAACCCAGGGGAGACAGCCCCAGCATTTT. Translated, it gives CASSETQGRQPQHF. The chain uses TRBV19 and TRBJ1-5, with D possibly TRBD1 on 6 matching bases. This CDR3 has 14 amino acids. V lost 6 bases and J 7 bases, leaving 16 bases between the germline ends. Germline-derived CDR1 and CDR2 are LNHDA and SQIVND (reference sequence).

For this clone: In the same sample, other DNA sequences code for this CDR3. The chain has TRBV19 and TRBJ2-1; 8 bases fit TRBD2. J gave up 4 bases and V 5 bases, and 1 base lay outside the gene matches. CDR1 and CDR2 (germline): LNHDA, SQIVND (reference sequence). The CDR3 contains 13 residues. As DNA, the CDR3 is TGTGCCAGTAGTCGGGGGGGTTACAATGAGCAGTTCTTC. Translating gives CASSRGGYNEQFF.